This TCR beta chain originates from a study of CD8 T cells in Susac syndrome. The control group consisted of healthy donors matched for age and sex. Both CD4+ and CD8+ T cells were negatively isolated, and TEMRA cells underwent FACS enrichment. With random hexamers, roughly 0.5 to 1 ug RNA was reverse transcribed. In TCRdb, the immunoSEQ multiplex PCR reads were re-called with MiXCR into one record per CDR3 protein. There are over 100,000 distinct CDR3 sequences in the sample; roughly 97% occur only once, and 0.096% lies in the top ten. Germline CDR1 reads MNHEY; CDR2 reads SVGEGT. Trimming took off 6 bases at V and 4 bases at J, with 15 bases between the two ends. This CDR3 is built from 15 residues.

The V call is TRBV6-2 or TRBV6-3, the J call TRBJ2-2, with D perhaps TRBD1 or TRBD2 (5 bases each). Sequenced input: CD4+ T cells from PBMCs. This TCR was sampled from a human donor in good health. CDR3 nucleotides: TGTGCCAGCAGCGATAGCCCAGGGACCACCGGGGAGCTGTTTTTT. Its translation: CASSDSPGTTGELFF.